A single sample gave rise to the 27 T cell receptor beta chains below, sequenced in a study of control samples from healthy donors and cancer patients. The method was immunoSEQ multiplex PCR; TCRdb's version includes in-frame clones alone and lacks a portion of them. The top ten hold roughly 8.4% of the sample, which has under 200,000 clones, approximately 93% seen once. Material: blood. The receptors here all came from a woman aged 40 to 50 in good health.

The chain has TRBV3-1 (or the pseudogene TRBV3-2) and TRBJ1-1; a weak D match, TRBD1 (5 bases). Germline lookup yields CDR1 LGHDT and CDR2 YNNKEL (reference sequence). There are 15 residues in the CDR3. The V end was cut by 0 bases, the J end by 3 bases, with 11 bases between. Written as DNA, the CDR3 is TGTGCCAGCAGCCAAGAAGGAGGGGCATACACTGAAGCTTTCTTT. It yields the protein CASSQEGGAYTEAFF.

V gene TRBV7-9 combines with J gene TRBJ1-1; D gene uncertain. This CDR3 has 14 residues. The germline V and J ends were trimmed by 8 bases and 5 bases, with 18 bases remaining between them. Per the germline V gene, CDR1 is SEHNR and CDR2 is FQNEAQ (reference sequence). CDR3 sequence (DNA): TGTGCCAGCTCTACCCTCCGCGGTGGGACTGAAGCTTTCTTT. Translation gives CASSTLRGGTEAFF.

This sequence joins TRBV18 and TRBJ2-5, with a weak D call TRBD2 (5 bases). The CDR3 loop spans 13 amino acids. Trimming left V 1 base short and J 2 bases short, with 5 bases between. Germline CDR1 KGHSH, CDR2 LQKENI. CDR3: CASSPLAQETQYF. The CDR3 region has the DNA TGTGCCAGCTCACCACTAGCGCAAGAGACCCAGTACTTC.

The DNA of the CDR3 is TGTGCCAGCTTCCGGACAGGGAACACTGAAGCTTTCTTT. Its translation: CASFRTGNTEAFF. The J gene is TRBJ1-1, the V gene TRBV7-9; 7 bases agree with TRBD1. This CDR3 region has 13 residues. CDR1 and CDR2 from the germline V gene are SEHNR and FQNEAQ (reference sequence). J lost 1 base, V lost 8 bases, and 4 bases had no gene match. The entire variable domain, with the rest obtained from reference TRBV7-9 and TRBJ1-1, is as follows: DTGVSQNPRHKITKRGQNVTFRCDPISEHNRLYWYRQTLGQGPEFLTYFQNEAQLEKSRLLSDRFSAERPKGSFSTLEIQRTEQGDSAMYLCASFRTGNTEAFFGQGTRLTVV.

This sequence joins TRBV6-2 or TRBV6-3 and TRBJ1-1; D gene uncertain. Trimming removed 2 bases from V and 2 bases from J, with 6 bases in between. Germline values: CDR1 MNHEY, CDR2 SVGEGT. CDR3 size: 13 residues. For the CDR3, the DNA is TGTGCCAGCAGTTACGAGTTTAACACTGAAGCTTTCTTT. This encodes CASSYEFNTEAFF.

This clone was recorded once. The V gene is TRBV15, the J gene TRBJ2-6; no reliable D call. V was cut by 0 bases and J by 4 bases, with 7 bases left in between. Per germline, CDR1 LNHNV and CDR2 YYDKDF (reference sequence). This CDR3 has 15 residues. The CDR3 sequence: CATSRDIGGANVLTF. The CDR3 DNA follows: TGTGCCACCAGCAGAGATATAGGAGGGGCCAACGTCCTGACTTTC.

CDR3 region: CATSGRTGKNYGYTF. The CDR3 DNA is TGTGCCACCAGCGGCAGGACAGGGAAAAACTATGGCTACACCTTC. The chain has TRBV15 and TRBJ1-2; TRBD1 aligns across 8 bases. Losses at the gene ends were 5 bases for V and 2 bases for J; bases not matched to a gene: 7. Germline values: CDR1 LNHNV, CDR2 YYDKDF (reference sequence). The CDR3 extends over 15 amino acids.

The rearrangement joins TRBV9 to TRBJ2-5, with 9 bases aligning to TRBD1. The CDR3 covers 17 residues. Trimming took 0 bases from V and 5 from J; bases not matched to a gene: 11. CDR1 is SGDLS and CDR2 is YYNGEE in the germline V gene. The CDR3 coding sequence is TGTGCCAGCAGCGTAGGGTCAGGACAGGGGTTGGGCGAGACCCAGTACTTC. Translated: CASSVGSGQGLGETQYF.

This clone was observed a single time. V gene TRBV7-9 combines with J gene TRBJ1-2, with TRBD1 matching 9 bases. The CDR3 contains 18 residues. Germline CDR1 reads SEHNR; CDR2 reads FQNEAQ (reference sequence). V was clipped by 2 bases and J by 8 bases; unmatched bases: 18. CDR3 coding DNA: TGTGCCAGCAGCTTATTACTATCGATGGACAGGGGACCGTACGGCTACACCTTC. Translating gives CASSLLLSMDRGPYGYTF.

The CDR3 region has the DNA TGTGCCAGTAGTATAGGGGGTACGGTAGCGGGCACAGATACGCAGTATTTT. Its protein product is CASSIGGTVAGTDTQYF. This sequence joins TRBV19 and TRBJ2-3; possible D gene TRBD2, 6 bases. CDR1 is LNHDA and CDR2 is SQIVND in the germline V gene (reference sequence). The V gene lost 1 base and the J gene lost 1 base, with 15 bases spanning the gap. CDR3 size: 17 residues. Full variable domain (outside the CDR3, taken from reference TRBV19 and TRBJ2-3): DGGITQSPKYLFRKEGQNVTLSCEQNLNHDAMYWYRQDPGQGLRLIYYSQIVNDFQKGDIAEGYSVSREKKESFPLTVTSAQKNPTAFYLCASSIGGTVAGTDTQYFGPGTRLTVL.

The chain joins TRBV4-3 to TRBJ2-7, with 11 bases aligning to TRBD2. The V and J ends lost 3 bases and 1 base, in that order; junction bases with no gene match: 11. The CDR3 has 18 amino acids. From germline, CDR1 is LGHNA and CDR2 YSLEER. CDR3 region: CASSQSIAGGGRSYEQYF. As DNA, the CDR3 is TGCGCCAGCAGCCAGTCAATAGCGGGAGGGGGAAGATCCTACGAGCAGTACTTC.

V is TRBV4-1 and J is TRBJ1-1; D not certain. Deletions cut 1 base from V and 1 base from J, with 7 bases between. Germline V CDR1 and CDR2: MGHRA, YSYEKL. This CDR3 is built from 14 residues. The CDR3 DNA sequence: TGCGCCAGCAGCCAAGTACCGGGGAACACTGAAGCTTTCTTT. This sequence encodes CASSQVPGNTEAFF.

The gene calls are TRBV6-1 and TRBJ1-5; D is perhaps TRBD1 (5 bases). In germline, CDR1 is MNHNS, CDR2 SASEGT. Between the trimmed V and J ends, which lost 1 base and 7 bases, there was a span of 14 bases. The CDR3 spans 15 residues. Here the CDR3 DNA reads TGTGCCAGCAGTGAAGACGCGGGGGTCGGACAGCCCCAGCATTTT. Its translation: CASSEDAGVGQPQHF.

The chain uses TRBV4-1 and TRBJ2-7, with a possible D match to TRBD1 (6 bases). This CDR3 is 14 amino acids long. Between the trimmed V and J ends, which lost 4 bases and 2 bases, there was a span of 12 bases. Germline CDR1 and CDR2: MGHRA and YSYEKL. This CDR3 reads CASSPRTVTYEQYF. DNA of the CDR3: TGCGCCAGCAGCCCCCGGACAGTCACCTACGAGCAGTACTTC.

CDR3: CASSPPTQGSYGYTF. In DNA form, the CDR3 reads TGTGCCAGCTCACCACCCACACAGGGTTCGTATGGCTACACCTTC. The genes are TRBV18 and TRBJ1-2, with D possibly being TRBD1 (6 bases). V was cut by 0 bases and J by 5 bases, with 13 bases left in between. This CDR3 spans 15 amino acids. Germline V gene sequence: CDR1 KGHSH, CDR2 LQKENI.

This chain links TRBV6-2 or TRBV6-3 with TRBJ2-5; no reliable D call. Germline-derived CDR1 and CDR2 are MNHEY and SVGEGT. The germline V and J ends were trimmed by 4 bases and 2 bases, with 11 bases remaining between them. The CDR3 consists of 14 residues. The CDR3 sequence is CASSLIGVQETQYF. Written as DNA, the CDR3 is TGTGCCAGCAGTTTGATTGGAGTACAAGAGACCCAGTACTTC.

This clone was detected only once. This rearrangement joins TRBV18 to TRBJ1-1; 8 bases are a match to TRBD1. Losses at the gene ends were 4 bases for V and 0 bases for J; bases not matched to a gene: 4. Per germline, CDR1 KGHSH and CDR2 LQKENI. The CDR3 length is 15 residues. DNA of the CDR3: TGTGCCAGCTCACTTACGACAGGGGTGAACACTGAAGCTTTCTTT. This translates into CASSLTTGVNTEAFF. The variable domain in full, completed from reference TRBV18 and TRBJ1-1, reads NAGVMQNPRHLVRRRGQEARLRCSPMKGHSHVYWYRQLPEEGLKFMVYLQKENIIDESGMPKERFSAEFPKEGPSILRIQQVVRGDSAAYFCASSLTTGVNTEAFFGQGTRLTVV.

The V and J genes are TRBV4-3 and TRBJ1-1; unclear D gene. Between the trimmed V and J ends, which lost 4 bases and 7 bases, there was a span of 19 bases. Germline loops: CDR1 LGHNA, CDR2 YSLEER. The CDR3 totals 15 residues. The CDR3 region is CASSPPAGGGGEAFF. Written as DNA, the CDR3 is TGCGCCAGCAGCCCACCGGCCGGAGGCGGAGGTGAAGCTTTCTTT.

To note about this clone: Other nucleotide sequences from this sample produce the same CDR3. The chain carries TRBV9 and TRBJ1-2, with D perhaps TRBD1 (5 bases). V lost 0 bases and J lost 2, with 5 bases in between. This CDR3 contains 13 residues. Germline-derived CDR1 and CDR2 are SGDLS and YYNGEE. CDR3 sequence (DNA): TGTGCCAGCAGCGTAGGACAGAACTATGGCTACACCTTC. This encodes CASSVGQNYGYTF.

The gene calls are TRBV7-9 and TRBJ1-4; D is unclear. CDR3 size: 14 residues. CDR1 and CDR2 (germline): SEHNR, FQNEAQ (reference sequence). V lost 4 bases and J 4 bases, leaving 10 bases between the germline ends. CDR3 sequence (DNA): TGTGCCAGCAGCTATAACGGGGTTAATGAAAAACTGTTTTTT. This encodes CASSYNGVNEKLFF.

The rearrangement joins TRBV28 to TRBJ2-7, with D unclear. V gave up 7 bases and J gave up 2 bases, with 24 bases separating them. The germline V gene encodes CDR1 MDHEN and CDR2 SYDVKM. This CDR3 contains 17 residues. CDR3 region: CASTQSELWGFPYEQYF. The CDR3 nucleotides read TGTGCCAGCACCCAATCCGAATTATGGGGATTCCCCTACGAGCAGTACTTC.

This clone showed up just once. This sequence joins TRBV4-1 and TRBJ1-2; TRBD1 matches 9 bases. Germline loops: CDR1 MGHRA, CDR2 YSYEKL. The CDR3 runs to 16 residues. With V trimmed by 5 bases and J by 4 bases, 11 bases remained unmatched. For the CDR3, the DNA is TGCGCCAGCAGCACCGGGACAGGGTTCAGTGGCTATGGCTACACCTTC. This sequence encodes CASSTGTGFSGYGYTF.

Written as DNA, the CDR3 is TGCGCCAGCAGCCAAGTGGTGGGACACCTCCCGGAGACCCAGTACTTC. Amino acids: CASSQVVGHLPETQYF. The genes are TRBV4-3 and TRBJ2-5, with TRBD1 as a possible D gene (6 bases). Between the trimmed V and J ends, which lost 1 base and 5 bases, there was a span of 17 bases. Germline-derived CDR1 and CDR2 are LGHNA and YSLEER. The CDR3 has 16 residues.

The V and J genes are TRBV4-1 and TRBJ2-6; D is unclear. Per the germline V gene, CDR1 is MGHRA and CDR2 is YSYEKL. This CDR3 spans 15 amino acids. Trimming removed 6 bases from V and 4 bases from J, with 13 bases in between. The chain's CDR3 is CASRPQGHGANVLTF. The CDR3 coding sequence is TGCGCCAGCAGACCGCAAGGCCACGGGGCCAACGTCCTGACTTTC.

The V call is TRBV19, the J call TRBJ1-5, with 9 bases that match TRBD1. This CDR3 contains 15 residues. Per the germline V gene, CDR1 is LNHDA and CDR2 is SQIVND (reference sequence). V lost 4 bases to trimming and J lost 4 bases; unmatched junction nucleotides: 5. DNA for the CDR3: TGTGCCAGTAGTACCGGGACAGGGCGGAATCAGCCCCAGCATTTT. It encodes CASSTGTGRNQPQHF.

CDR3 region: CASSPTEDQPQHF. CDR3 DNA sequence: TGTGCCAGCAGCCCCACAGAGGATCAGCCCCAGCATTTT. The rearrangement links TRBV12-3 or TRBV12-4 to TRBJ1-5; D not resolved. This CDR3 comprises 13 residues. The V gene lost 6 bases and the J gene lost 5 bases, with 11 bases spanning the gap.

Here the CDR3 reads CASGRYPGTATYEQYF. The CDR3 DNA reads as TGTGCCAGCGGGAGGTATCCCGGGACCGCGACCTACGAGCAGTACTTC. This chain uses TRBV21-1 with TRBJ2-7; TRBD2, the D gene given by the table, was not confirmed from the DNA. TRBV21-1 is listed as a pseudogene. The CDR3 contains 16 residues.